This TCR beta chain was sequenced in a study of blood T cell repertoires in COVID-19. Study in general: Material from acute and convalescent COVID-19 was sourced from the United States, Italy and Spain. PBMCs, B-cell-depleted T cells, or T cells were the source of the cDNA or gDNA that made up the material.

This CDR3 has 13 residues. V dropped 1 base and J dropped 6 bases, with 11 bases sitting between them. CDR1 is SQVTM, CDR2 ANQGSEA, per germline. Under the authors' procedure: Estimated nucleated cell counts came from reference gene primer amplification. Assay: immunoSEQ multiplex PCR; the TCRdb copy retains only in-frame clones and omits some. For V, J and clone size, that table is used; D and trimming come from the DNA. The sample holds about 140,000 clones, approximately 80% seen once. The clonotype originates from a man between 70 and 80 years old who had recovered from COVID-19. The rearrangement uses TRBV29-1 and TRBJ2-3; D might be TRBD1 (5 bases). The material sequenced was peripheral blood. CDR3: CSVEGPTGDTQYF. For the CDR3, the DNA is TGCAGCGTTGAAGGTCCAACAGGTGATACGCAGTATTTT.